This T cell receptor beta chain derives from a study of CD8+CD57+ T cells in acquired aplastic anemia. Across the whole study: The average for DNA from sorted CD4+ and CD8+ cells was 2.5 to 4 ug. Study observations and caveats: Found in both controls and patients were around 30 CD8+ CDR3 sequences.

Genomic DNA served as template for TCR beta VDJ and CDR3 profiling. TCRdb called the reads again in MiXCR, with one record for every CDR3 protein. The sample includes about 98,000 distinct CDR3 sequences, roughly two thirds of them seen just once. V was pared by 2 bases and J by 1 base, with 5 bases between. The germline CDR1 and CDR2 sequences are WSHSY and SAAADI. The CDR3 sequence is 13 residues long. Notes on this clonotype: What it recognizes is unknown.

It was patients with CD8+CD57+ cell expansion by flow cytometry who were chosen for sequencing. Each of the patients presented with severe acquired aplastic anemia. Receipt of therapy had not occurred in any patient by the time of blood sampling. Specimen: sorted CD4+, CD8+, or CD8+CD57+ T cells (not recorded which) from PBMCs. The chain joins TRBV10-2 to TRBJ1-1; D ambiguous. The receptor was derived from a human donor with aplastic anemia. CDR3 loop: CASSEQANTEAFF. In nucleotides, the CDR3 is TGCGCCAGCAGTGAGCAGGCGAACACTGAAGCTTTCTTT.